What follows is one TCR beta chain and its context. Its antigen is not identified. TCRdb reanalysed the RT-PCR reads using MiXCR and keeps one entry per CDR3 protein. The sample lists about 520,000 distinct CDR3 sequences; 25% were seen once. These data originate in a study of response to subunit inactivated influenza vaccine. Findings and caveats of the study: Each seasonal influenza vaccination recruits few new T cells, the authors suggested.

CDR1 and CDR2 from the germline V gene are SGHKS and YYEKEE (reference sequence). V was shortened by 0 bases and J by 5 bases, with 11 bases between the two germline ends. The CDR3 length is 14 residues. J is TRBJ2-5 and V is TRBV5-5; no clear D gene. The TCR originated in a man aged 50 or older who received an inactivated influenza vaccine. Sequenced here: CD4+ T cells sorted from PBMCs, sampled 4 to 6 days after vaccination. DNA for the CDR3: TGTGCCAGCAGCTTGGGGCCACAGAGGGAGACCCAGTACTTC. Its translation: CASSLGPQRETQYF.